The T cell receptor (beta chain) under discussion was sequenced for a study of OX40 agonist ivuxolimab in advanced cancers. The study, taken as a whole, reports: Averaged across samples, CD8+ T cells carried more expanded clones than CD4+ did.

The protocol was immunoSEQ multiplex PCR, while the TCRdb copy is restricted to in-frame clones and leaves out a portion. The sample holds over 65,000 clones; around 84% are singletons and the top ten take 6.5%. About this clone: The antigen remains undetermined.

This CDR3 region has 16 residues. V was clipped by 0 bases and J by 0 bases, with 12 bases between them. The germline gives CDR1 SGHNT, CDR2 YYREEE (reference sequence). V is TRBV5-4 and J is TRBJ1-2, with a weak D call TRBD1 (6 bases). This receptor was identified in an adult with an advanced solid tumor such as melanoma, head and neck, liver or kidney cancer. The specimen was CD4+ or CD8+ T cells sorted from blood, collected in a trial of the OX40 agonist ivuxolimab. Here the CDR3 reads CASSLAEGEANYGYTF. The CDR3 DNA sequence: TGTGCCAGCAGCTTGGCCGAGGGGGAGGCTAACTATGGCTACACCTTC.